Listed here is a single TCR beta chain. Its target antigen remains unknown. The junction departs from the called germline gene at one end, perhaps through a read error. These data originate in a study of human T cells and chemical hapten exposure (dated by TCRdb to the early 2020s). Background on the whole study: For sensitization, 2% DPC in acetone was applied to an approximately 2 cm by approximately 2 cm area of upper inner arm skin. Patients additionally received weekly therapeutic DPC doses to the scalp throughout the roughly 25-week study period. Patch testing was performed on the upper back with Finn chambers containing 0.01% DPC, and the patch tests were scored after 6 days according to International Contact Dermatitis Research Group standards. Alopecia areata with under or over 50% scalp involvement, alopecia totalis and alopecia universalis were represented in the patient cohort, which was mostly female. Libraries were pooled for sequencing, and variation in per-sample TCR yields was attributed mainly to small differences in library volumes within the pool. This study followed changes in the peripheral blood TCR repertoire in vivo during primary and secondary sensitization of alopecia patients to the hapten diphenylcyclopropenone (DPC). Blood was sampled from patients pre-sensitization (week 0) and at 2, 6 and about 24 weeks after DPC sensitization. Blood for TCR sequencing was provided by twenty-nine alopecia patients at one to four time points (pre-sensitization, 2, 6 and 24 weeks).

The sample's time point label is to be understood as: pre-sensitization, week 0. This sample's treatment or condition label indicates: therapeutic diphenylcyclopropenone sensitization with weekly scalp DPC. At every patch-test visit, the blood draw took place before the patch test was put on. Patients were considered eligible if aged 18 to 70, diagnosed with alopecia and deemed suitable for DPC therapy, and patients were excluded if pregnant. Total RNA was isolated from unfractionated whole blood collected in Tempus Blood RNA tubes. The investigation overall reported the following: Repeated subsampling changed both the strength of the expansion versus patch-test correlation and the threshold at which that correlation became significant. The number of PT1 expanded TCRs positively correlated with patch test score, significant at thresholds 8, 16 and 32 but not 4. The number of TCRs above 1 in 1000 frequency did not change with DPC sensitization; there was no evidence of global repertoire structure alterations. Significantly more large CDR3 similarity clusters were formed by expanded TCRs than by pre-sensitization or healthy control sets, consistent with antigen-driven responses. Alopecia, a presumed autoimmune disease, was present in all patients, so the immune response of the patients might differ from that of healthy individuals.

The method behind the library was RACE. The reads were generated on a NextSeq 500. Library preparation attached unique molecular identifiers to individual cDNA molecules for quantitative, reproducible TCR counting. Both TCR alpha and TCR beta chains were sequenced from each blood RNA sample. As for how the authors treated the data: A median of approximately 96,000 TCRs per sample was observed, with a range of about 23,224 to 690,600. The Decombinator software suite was used to annotate V, J and CDR3 in the TCR reads. For the PS versus PT1 abundance plots, all samples were subsampled to the same number of TCRs (28,000). Expanded TCRs were defined as absent before sensitization and observed at least eight times at the 2-week time point. In-frame beta chains were kept once TCRdb had trimmed the public reads at Q25 with fastp and called clones with MiXCR. Here each entry gathers all rows of one CDR3 protein and keeps the most common genes and DNA. The V and J calls come from TCRdb's annotation, not from the publication. The sample yields about 80,000 distinct CDR3 sequences; 14% were counted once. The ten largest account for roughly 4.6% of the sample.

Sequenced here: whole blood, sampled in connection with sensitization to the hapten diphenylcyclopropenone (DPC). This receptor was obtained from a woman aged 45 to 65 with alopecia areata. Some clones in this sample may be carry-over from other donors' samples.

The DNA sequence is as follows: TGCTGTGCCCCGCGGACTCCTGGGGGGGAGACCCAGTACTTC. This encodes CCAPRTPGGETQYF. Rearrangement joined TRBV20-1 to TRBJ2-5, with TRBD2 as a weak D call on 6 bases. CDR1 and CDR2 are drawn from the germline V gene (reference sequence): DFQATT, SNEGSKA. From cysteine to phenylalanine, the CDR3 is 14 amino acids long. CDR3 DNA is the only sequence kept; it has 42 bases, read in frame from the first base.